This T cell receptor beta chain was identified in a study of T cells in Graves' hyperthyroidism and ophthalmopathy. Study-level findings and limits: Most clonotypes expanded in the thyroid (above 0.001) were also present in blood.

Amplification yielded TCR beta CDR3 regions, with RNA transcripts as the source. The HTBI set primed first-round TCR CDR3 RT-PCR. Each CDR3 protein gets one entry after TCRdb re-called the multiplex PCR reads with MiXCR. The sample holds 300,000 to 400,000 distinct CDR3 sequences, around 13% seen once. In this sample, this clonotype turned up many times. Its antigen is still unknown. The CDR3 spans 15 residues. The trim removed 5 bases at V and 0 bases at J, leaving 3 bases unmatched. Germline V gene lookup returns CDR1 MDHEN and CDR2 SYDVKM. Material for sequencing was blood. This TCR derives from a woman aged 18-29 years with Graves' hyperthyroidism. This sequence joins TRBV28 and TRBJ2-7, with 11 positions matching TRBD2. The CDR3 loop is CASSRTSGFSYEQYF. The CDR3 nucleotides are TGTGCCAGCAGTAGGACTAGCGGGTTCTCCTACGAGCAGTACTTC.